Listed below are T cell receptor beta chains from one sample, sequenced in a study of blood T cell repertoires in COVID-19. The protocol was immunoSEQ multiplex PCR, while the TCRdb copy is restricted to in-frame clones and leaves out a portion. The sample holds about 83,000 clones; 65% to 80% are singletons and the top ten take roughly 20%. The specimen sequenced was peripheral blood. The receptors derive from a woman aged 80 or older with active or convalescent COVID-19. Both conserved end residues are part of each CDR3. D genes are given only for firm matches. Expanded clones are given a class, and other clones once, few, many or no size at all.

j_call | clone_size | v_call | d_call | cdr3_nt | cdr3_aa
TRBJ1-5 | . | TRBV7-9 | . | TGTGCCAGCAGCTTAGATCGTCAGCCCCAGCATTTT | CASSLDRQPQHF
TRBJ2-1 | once | TRBV5-6 | TRBD2 | TGTGCCAGCAGCGGGGGAGGGGCTGCTCCTTCCTACAATGAGCAGTTCTTC | CASSGGGAAPSYNEQFF
TRBJ2-7 | . | TRBV5-6 | . | TGTGCCAGCAGCCCCACTGGACAGTTTCTCTCCTACGAGCAGTACTTC | CASSPTGQFLSYEQYF
TRBJ1-6 | . | TRBV27 | TRBD1 | TGTGCCAGCAGTTCTCCGGGACAGGCATCCAGTAATTCACCCCTCCACTTT | CASSSPGQASSNSPLHF
TRBJ1-6 | . | TRBV7-2 | . | TGTGCCAGCAGCTTAGCCCCAGTCCCTAATTCACCCCTCCACTTT | CASSLAPVPNSPLHF
TRBJ2-7 | . | TRBV27 | . | TGTGCCAGCAGCTTGGGTGGACTAGGGGGCTCCTACGAGCAGTACTTC | CASSLGGLGGSYEQYF
TRBJ2-3 | once | TRBV6-5 | TRBD2 | TGTGCCAGTCGCCTAGCGGTCGCTACAGATACGCAGTATTTT | CASRLAVATDTQYF
TRBJ1-5 | . | TRBV19 | TRBD1 | TGTGCCAGTAGAATAGCAGGGGGGAATCAGCCCCAGCATTTT | CASRIAGGNQPQHF
TRBJ2-5 | once | TRBV2 | TRBD2 | TGTGCCAGCAGTGAGAGGACTAGCGGCCAGGAGACCCAGTACTTC | CASSERTSGQETQYF
TRBJ1-2 | . | TRBV7-9 | . | TGTGCCAGCAGCTTTGAGGGTAGTGGCTACACCTTC | CASSFEGSGYTF
TRBJ2-1 | . | TRBV20-1 | . | TGCAGTGCTAGTCTCCCGGGTTCCTACAATGAGCAGTTCTTC | CSASLPGSYNEQFF
TRBJ2-5 | once | TRBV6-6 | . | TGTGCCAGCAGTTACTCGGGGCTGGGAGGAGAGACCCAGTACTTC | CASSYSGLGGETQYF
TRBJ2-3 | few | TRBV9 | TRBD1 | TGTGCCAGCAGCCCGACAGGGGGCGCCGGCACAGATACGCAGTATTTT | CASSPTGGAGTDTQYF
TRBJ2-5 | . | TRBV15 | . | TGTGCCACCAGCCGTTATCGAGAGGAGACCCAGTACTTC | CATSRYREETQYF
TRBJ2-3 | . | TRBV12-5 | . | TGTGCTAGTGGTTTGCAGGGCTTGGGCACAGATACGCAGTATTTT | CASGLQGLGTDTQYF
TRBJ2-7 | . | TRBV29-1 | TRBD2 | TGCAGCGTTGGGCGGGGGGCCAACTACGAGCAGTACTTC | CSVGRGANYEQYF
TRBJ2-1 | . | TRBV28 | TRBD2 | TGTGCCAGCAGTCCCAGCGGGGGGAGCTCCTACAATGAGCAGTTCTTC | CASSPSGGSSYNEQFF
TRBJ2-3 | . | TRBV5-1 | TRBD1 | TGCGCCAGCAGCTTGGGACAGGGGTCAGATACGCAGTATTTT | CASSLGQGSDTQYF
TRBJ2-1 | . | TRBV14 | TRBD2 | TGTGCCAGCAGCCCTCGCACGGGGGGCAATGAGCAGTTCTTC | CASSPRTGGNEQFF
TRBJ2-5 | . | TRBV9 | . | TGTGCCAGCAGCCTGGGGAGAAACCCCCAAGAGACCCAGTACTTC | CASSLGRNPQETQYF
TRBJ1-3 | . | TRBV7-9 | . | TGTGCCAGCAGCCCCGACCAGACAACGGGAAACACCATATATTTT | CASSPDQTTGNTIYF
TRBJ1-6 | . | TRBV24-1 | . | TGTGCCACCAGGTCGGGTGACAATTCACCCCTCCACTTT | CATRSGDNSPLHF
TRBJ1-6 | . | TRBV3-1/TRBV3-2 | TRBD1 | TGTGCCAGCAGCCAAACTACAGGGGGCTGGGATTCACCCCTCCACTTT | CASSQTTGGWDSPLHF
TRBJ2-1 | . | TRBV5-4 | TRBD2 | TGTGCCAGCAGCTCCAGTAGGACTAGCGGGAGTGTCTACAATGAGCAGTTCTTC | CASSSSRTSGSVYNEQFF
TRBJ1-5 | . | TRBV4-3 | TRBD1 | TGCGCCAGCAGCCAAGGACAGGGCGATCAGCCCCAGCATTTT | CASSQGQGDQPQHF
TRBJ2-7 | . | TRBV10-1 | . | TGCGCCAGCAGGCAGGGGCCGCAGGGAGAGCAGTACTTC | CASRQGPQGEQYF
TRBJ1-2 | many | TRBV28 | . | TGTGCCAGCAGAGCCGCGGGCTCTGACTATGGCTACACCTTC | CASRAAGSDYGYTF
TRBJ2-7 | . | TRBV5-5 | . | TGTGCCAGCAGCTGGGGGGTACGGGCCGACTACGAGCAGTACTTC | CASSWGVRADYEQYF
TRBJ1-2 | . | TRBV28 | . | TGTGCCAGCAGTCCCCCGCCCGGGTGGGGCTACACCTTC | CASSPPPGWGYTF
TRBJ2-3 | . | TRBV7-8 | . | TGTGCCAGCAAGAGGGTTGATAAGGCAGATACGCAGTATTTT | CASKRVDKADTQYF
TRBJ1-2 | . | TRBV30 | TRBD1 | TGTGCGTACTCTCAGGGACAGTTGTATGGCTACACCTTC | CAYSQGQLYGYTF
TRBJ2-3 | . | TRBV5-1 | TRBD1 | TGCGCCAGCAGCTTAAGGGGGCTCGGGACAGATACGCAGTATTTT | CASSLRGLGTDTQYF
TRBJ1-5 | . | TRBV12-5 | . | TGTGCTAGCTCCGGGGATGGACTAAGCAATCAGCCCCAGCATTTT | CASSGDGLSNQPQHF
TRBJ2-3 | . | TRBV19 | . | TGTGCCAGTAGTCCCAATTTAAGGGGATACACAGATACGCAGTATTTT | CASSPNLRGYTDTQYF
TRBJ1-2 | . | TRBV20-1 | . | TGCAGTGCTAGTATGGGGGCCACTCACTATGGCTACACCTTC | CSASMGATHYGYTF
TRBJ1-4 | . | TRBV9 | TRBD1 | TGTGCCAGCAGCGCCGGGACAGGGGAATCGAATGAAAAACTGTTTTTT | CASSAGTGESNEKLFF
TRBJ2-2 | . | TRBV5-1 | TRBD1 | TGCGCCAGCAGCTTGGAGCAGGGGGCGAACACCGGGGAGCTGTTTTTT | CASSLEQGANTGELFF
TRBJ1-3 | . | TRBV6-6 | . | TGTGCCAGCAGTGGACAGCTTGGAAACACCATATATTTT | CASSGQLGNTIYF
TRBJ2-3 | . | TRBV5-1 | . | TGCGCCAGCAGCGCGGGACTTTCCACAGATACGCAGTATTTT | CASSAGLSTDTQYF
TRBJ1-2 | . | TRBV30 | TRBD1 | TGTGCCTGGAGGCCTACGGGACAGAGCTATGGCTACACCTTC | CAWRPTGQSYGYTF
TRBJ2-6 | . | TRBV27 | . | TGTGCCAGCAGTATCCTAGGAGAACGCTCTGGGGCCACTAACGTCCTGACTTTC | CASSILGERSGATNVLTF
TRBJ2-7 | few | TRBV5-4 | TRBD2 | TGTGCCAGCAGCCCTAGCGGGGGGGCCTCCTACGAGCAGTACTTC | CASSPSGGASYEQYF
TRBJ2-3 | . | TRBV2 | TRBD2 | TGTGCCAGCAGTGAGTTGGCTAGCGGAACTAGCACAGATACGCAGTATTTT | CASSELASGTSTDTQYF
TRBJ1-3 | . | TRBV5-5 | TRBD1 | TGTGCCAGCAGCTTGACCCCGGGACAGGGCCCCGGAAACACCATATATTTT | CASSLTPGQGPGNTIYF
TRBJ1-5 | . | TRBV7-8 | TRBD1 | TGTGCCAGCAGCTTAGCAGGGACAGGGCGTAATCAGCCCCAGCATTTT | CASSLAGTGRNQPQHF
TRBJ1-4 | . | TRBV4-3 | . | TGCGCCAGCAGCCAAGATCGGGGTTTGCAGTCCGAAAAACTGTTTTTT | CASSQDRGLQSEKLFF
TRBJ2-4 | . | TRBV7-2 | . | TGTGCCAGCAGCGCGAGTCCCCGGGAAAACATTCAGTACTTC | CASSASPRENIQYF
TRBJ1-3 | . | TRBV4-3 | TRBD1 | TGCGCCAGCAGCCAAACCCAGGGGGCGGGGGGAAACACCATATATTTT | CASSQTQGAGGNTIYF
TRBJ1-2 | few | TRBV5-4 | TRBD1 | TGTGCCAGCAGCTTGTGGGACAGGGGATCCGGCTACACCTTC | CASSLWDRGSGYTF
TRBJ1-2 | . | TRBV27 | TRBD1 | TGTGCCAGCAGCCCAAAGGGGGCTCATGGCTACACCTTC | CASSPKGAHGYTF
TRBJ1-2 | once | TRBV27 | TRBD1 | TGTGCCAGCAGTTTAGACAGGGTCGGCTACACCTTC | CASSLDRVGYTF
TRBJ2-3 | . | TRBV9 | . | TGTGCCAGCAGCGTAACAGAGACGCCAAGCACAGATACGCAGTATTTT | CASSVTETPSTDTQYF
TRBJ1-1 | many | TRBV7-8 | TRBD1 | TGTGCCAGCAGCTTAGCTCTCGGACAGGGACACACTGAAGCTTTCTTT | CASSLALGQGHTEAFF
TRBJ1-1 | few | TRBV11-2 | . | TGTGCCAGCAGCTTAGCCCGGGGGTTGGGTACTGAAGCTTTCTTT | CASSLARGLGTEAFF
TRBJ2-3 | . | TRBV6-6 | TRBD2 | TGTGCCGGGGGGGGGTCTAGCACAGATACGCAGTATTTT | CAGGGSSTDTQYF
TRBJ2-5 | . | TRBV9 | TRBD1 | TGTGCCAGCAGCAGGGACAGCATCCAAGAGACCCAGTACTTC | CASSRDSIQETQYF
TRBJ1-6 | . | TRBV14 | . | TGTGCCAGCAGCCAAGCCCCACTTTCACCCCTCCACTTT | CASSQAPLSPLHF